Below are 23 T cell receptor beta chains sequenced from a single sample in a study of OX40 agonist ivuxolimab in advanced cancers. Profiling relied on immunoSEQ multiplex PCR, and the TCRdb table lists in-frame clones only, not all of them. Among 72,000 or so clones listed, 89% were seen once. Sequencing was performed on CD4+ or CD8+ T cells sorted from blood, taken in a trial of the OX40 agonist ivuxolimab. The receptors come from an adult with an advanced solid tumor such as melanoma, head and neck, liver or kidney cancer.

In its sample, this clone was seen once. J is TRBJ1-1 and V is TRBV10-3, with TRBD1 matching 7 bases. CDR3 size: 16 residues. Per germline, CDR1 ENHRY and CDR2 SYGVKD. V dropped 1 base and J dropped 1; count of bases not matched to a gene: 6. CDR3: CAISEFSGQSNTEAFF. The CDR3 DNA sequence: TGTGCCATCAGTGAGTTTTCGGGACAGTCGAACACTGAAGCTTTCTTT.

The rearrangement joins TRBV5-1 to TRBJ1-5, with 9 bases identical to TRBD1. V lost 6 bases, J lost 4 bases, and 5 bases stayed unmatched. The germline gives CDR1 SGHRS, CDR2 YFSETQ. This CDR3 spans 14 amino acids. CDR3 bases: TGCGCCAGCACCAGGACAGGGGAAAATCAGCCCCAGCATTTT. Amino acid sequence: CASTRTGENQPQHF.

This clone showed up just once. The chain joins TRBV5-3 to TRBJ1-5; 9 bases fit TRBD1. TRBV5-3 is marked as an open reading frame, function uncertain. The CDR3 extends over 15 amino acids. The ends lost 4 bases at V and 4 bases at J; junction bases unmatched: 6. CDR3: CARSQAGTGNQPQHF. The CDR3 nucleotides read TGTGCCAGAAGCCAAGCCGGGACAGGGAATCAGCCCCAGCATTTT.

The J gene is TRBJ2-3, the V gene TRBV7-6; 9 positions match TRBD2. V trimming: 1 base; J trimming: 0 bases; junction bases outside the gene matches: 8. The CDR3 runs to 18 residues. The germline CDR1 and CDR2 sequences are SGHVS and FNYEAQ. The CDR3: CASSLVRGRAKSTDTQYF. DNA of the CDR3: TGTGCCAGCAGCTTAGTCCGCGGGAGGGCCAAGAGCACAGATACGCAGTATTTT.

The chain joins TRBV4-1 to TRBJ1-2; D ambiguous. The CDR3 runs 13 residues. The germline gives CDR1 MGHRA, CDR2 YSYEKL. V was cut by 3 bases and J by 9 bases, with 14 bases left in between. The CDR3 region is CASSHTPGFRYTF. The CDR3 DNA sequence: TGCGCCAGCAGCCACACCCCCGGGTTCCGCTACACCTTC.

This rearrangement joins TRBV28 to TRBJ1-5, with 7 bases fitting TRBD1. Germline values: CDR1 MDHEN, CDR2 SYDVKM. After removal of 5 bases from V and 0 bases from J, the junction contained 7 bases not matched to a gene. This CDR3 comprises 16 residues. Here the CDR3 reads CASSLQGGYSNQPQHF. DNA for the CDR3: TGTGCCAGCAGTCTTCAAGGGGGCTATAGCAATCAGCCCCAGCATTTT.

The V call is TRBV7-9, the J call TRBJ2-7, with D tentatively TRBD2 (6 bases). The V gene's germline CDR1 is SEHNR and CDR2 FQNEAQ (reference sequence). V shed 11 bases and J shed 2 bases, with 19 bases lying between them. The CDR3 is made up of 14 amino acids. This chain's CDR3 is CAVGSGRRAYEQYF. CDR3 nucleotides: TGTGCCGTTGGGAGTGGGAGGCGGGCCTACGAGCAGTACTTC.

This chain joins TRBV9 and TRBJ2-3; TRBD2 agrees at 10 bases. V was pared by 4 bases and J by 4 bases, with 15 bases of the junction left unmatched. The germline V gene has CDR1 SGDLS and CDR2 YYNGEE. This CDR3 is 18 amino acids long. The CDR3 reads CASSQEVSGRARADTQYF. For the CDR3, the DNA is TGTGCCAGCAGCCAAGAGGTCAGCGGGAGGGCCCGGGCAGATACGCAGTATTTT.

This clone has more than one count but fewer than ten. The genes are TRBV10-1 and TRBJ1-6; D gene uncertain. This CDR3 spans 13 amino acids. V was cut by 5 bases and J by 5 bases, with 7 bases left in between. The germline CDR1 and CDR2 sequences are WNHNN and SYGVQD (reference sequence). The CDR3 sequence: CASSLDHNSPLHF. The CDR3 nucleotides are TGCGCCAGCAGTCTTGACCATAATTCACCCCTCCACTTT.

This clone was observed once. The CDR3 sequence is CASRSGPASGNTIYF. In DNA, the CDR3 is TGTGCCAGCAGATCCGGACCGGCTTCTGGAAACACCATATATTTT. The chain employs TRBV6-6 and TRBJ1-3; D is undetermined. Deletions cut 6 bases from V and 1 base from J, with 13 bases between. The CDR3 runs 15 residues. Germline V CDR1 and CDR2: MNHNY, SVGAGI (reference sequence).

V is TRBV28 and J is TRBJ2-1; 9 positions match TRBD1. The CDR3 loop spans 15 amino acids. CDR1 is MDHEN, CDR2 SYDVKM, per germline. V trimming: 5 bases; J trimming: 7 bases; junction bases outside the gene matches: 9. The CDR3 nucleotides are TGTGCCAGCAGTGGGGGGACAGGGATAAGGAATGAGCAGTTCTTC. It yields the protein CASSGGTGIRNEQFF.

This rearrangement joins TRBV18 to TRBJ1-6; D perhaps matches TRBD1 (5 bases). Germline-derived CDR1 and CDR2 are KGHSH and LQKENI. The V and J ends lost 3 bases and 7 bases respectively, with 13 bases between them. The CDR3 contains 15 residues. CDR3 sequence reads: CASSPMGTVNSPLHF. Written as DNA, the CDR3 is TGTGCCAGCTCACCTATGGGGACGGTAAATTCACCCCTCCACTTT.

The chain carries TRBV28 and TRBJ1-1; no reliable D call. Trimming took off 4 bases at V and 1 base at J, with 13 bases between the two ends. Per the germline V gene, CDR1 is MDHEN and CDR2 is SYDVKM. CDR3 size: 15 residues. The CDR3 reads CASSSPGFSNTEAFF. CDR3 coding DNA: TGTGCCAGCAGTTCACCCGGTTTCTCGAACACTGAAGCTTTCTTT.

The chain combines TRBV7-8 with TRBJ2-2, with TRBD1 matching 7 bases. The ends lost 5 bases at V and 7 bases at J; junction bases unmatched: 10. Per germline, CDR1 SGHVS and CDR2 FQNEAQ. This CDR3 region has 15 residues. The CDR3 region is CASSIDRVLGGELFF. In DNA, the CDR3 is TGTGCCAGCAGCATCGACAGGGTCCTTGGCGGGGAGCTGTTTTTT.

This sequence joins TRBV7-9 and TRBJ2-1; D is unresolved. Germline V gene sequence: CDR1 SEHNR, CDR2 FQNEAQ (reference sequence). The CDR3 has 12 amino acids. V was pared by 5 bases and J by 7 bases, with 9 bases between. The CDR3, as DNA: TGTGCCAGCAGCGTCGACGTAAATGAGCAGTTCTTC. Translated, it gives CASSVDVNEQFF.

DNA of the CDR3: TGTGCCAGCAGTTCTCTCCTGACTAGTTACGCCAAAAACATTCAGTACTTC. It is translated as CASSSLLTSYAKNIQYF. The chain joins TRBV11-1 to TRBJ2-4; perhaps TRBD2 as D (6 bases). Deletions cut 6 bases from V and 1 base from J, with 19 bases between. Germline V lookup: CDR1 SGHAT, CDR2 FQDESV (reference sequence). This CDR3 region has 17 residues.

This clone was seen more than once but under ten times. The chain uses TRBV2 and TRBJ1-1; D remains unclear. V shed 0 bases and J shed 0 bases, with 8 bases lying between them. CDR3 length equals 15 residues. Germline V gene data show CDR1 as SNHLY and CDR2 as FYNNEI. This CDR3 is CASSEAHGMNTEAFF. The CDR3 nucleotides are TGTGCCAGCAGTGAAGCGCATGGGATGAACACTGAAGCTTTCTTT.

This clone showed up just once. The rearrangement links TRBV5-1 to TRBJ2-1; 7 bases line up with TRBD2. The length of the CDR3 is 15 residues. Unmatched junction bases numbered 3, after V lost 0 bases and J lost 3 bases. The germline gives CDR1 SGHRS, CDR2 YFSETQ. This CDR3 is CASSLGLADYNEQFF. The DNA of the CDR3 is TGCGCCAGCAGCTTGGGTCTAGCGGACTACAATGAGCAGTTCTTC.

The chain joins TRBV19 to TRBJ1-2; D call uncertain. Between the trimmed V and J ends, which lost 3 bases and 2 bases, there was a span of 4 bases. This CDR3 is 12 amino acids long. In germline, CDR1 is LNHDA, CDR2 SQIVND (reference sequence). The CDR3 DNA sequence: TGTGCCAGTAGTATGGAGAACTATGGCTACACCTTC. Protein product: CASSMENYGYTF.

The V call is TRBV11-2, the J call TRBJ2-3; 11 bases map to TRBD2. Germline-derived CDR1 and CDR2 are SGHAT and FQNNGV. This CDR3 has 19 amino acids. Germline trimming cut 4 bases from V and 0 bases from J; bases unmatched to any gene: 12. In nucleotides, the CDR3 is TGTGCCAGCAGCTCCTTTAGCCGGACTAGCGGGTATAGCACAGATACGCAGTATTTT. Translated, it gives CASSSFSRTSGYSTDTQYF.

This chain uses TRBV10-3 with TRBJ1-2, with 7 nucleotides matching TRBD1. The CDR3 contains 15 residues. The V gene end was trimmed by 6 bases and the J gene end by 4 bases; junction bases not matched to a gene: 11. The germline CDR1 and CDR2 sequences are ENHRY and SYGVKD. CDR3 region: CAIRQRQGKIYGYTF. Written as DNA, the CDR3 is TGTGCCATCAGGCAGAGACAGGGAAAGATCTATGGCTACACCTTC.

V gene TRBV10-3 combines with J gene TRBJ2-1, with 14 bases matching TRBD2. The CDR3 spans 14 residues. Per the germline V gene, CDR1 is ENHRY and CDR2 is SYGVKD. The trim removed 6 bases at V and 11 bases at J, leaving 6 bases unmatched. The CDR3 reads CAIRSGTSGGKQFF. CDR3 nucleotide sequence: TGTGCCATCAGGAGCGGGACTAGCGGGGGTAAGCAGTTCTTC.

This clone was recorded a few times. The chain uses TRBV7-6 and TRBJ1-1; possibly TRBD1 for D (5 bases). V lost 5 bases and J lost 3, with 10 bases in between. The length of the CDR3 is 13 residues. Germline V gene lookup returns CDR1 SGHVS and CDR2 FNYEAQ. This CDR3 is CASSEGIYTEAFF. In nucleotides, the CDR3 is TGTGCCAGCAGCGAGGGGATTTACACTGAAGCTTTCTTT. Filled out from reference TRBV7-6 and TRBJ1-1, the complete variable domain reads GAGVSQSPRYKVTKRGQDVALRCDPISGHVSLYWYRQALGQGPEFLTYFNYEAQQDKSGLPNDRFSAERPEGSISTLTIQRTEQRDSAMYRCASSEGIYTEAFFGQGTRLTVV.